These 29 T cell receptor beta chains were sequenced from one sample in a study of regulatory T cells in long-lasting Graves disease. Time point of the sample: newly diagnosed GD, antithyroid drugs for less than 3 months. With RNA extracted from PBMCs as input, the TCR library was made. Arm-PCR of CDR3 regions and iRepertoire HTBI primers were the basis on which TCR beta libraries were built. In TCRdb, the multiplex PCR reads were re-called with MiXCR into one record per CDR3 protein. Of some 350,000 distinct CDR3 sequences in the sample, 15% to 20% were seen once. The data were also submitted as part of a second study, on T cells in Graves' hyperthyroidism and ophthalmopathy.

Sequencing was performed on peripheral blood mononuclear cells (PBMCs), taken at new diagnosis, from a patient treated with antithyroid drugs. The receptors here all came from a woman between 18 and 29 years old with Graves disease.

The V call is TRBV9, the J call TRBJ1-2, with D hard to call. Trimming pared 7 bases from V and 4 bases from J, leaving 14 bases between. This CDR3 comprises 13 residues. The germline V gene encodes CDR1 SGDLS and CDR2 YYNGEE. As DNA, the CDR3 is TGTGCCAGCGAGGAAGGTAACAGCTATGGCTACACCTTC. It yields the protein CASEEGNSYGYTF.

This clonotype was seen more than once but under ten times. The gene calls are TRBV5-5 and TRBJ2-7; D uncertain. Germline V CDR1 and CDR2: SGHKS, YYEKEE (reference sequence). This CDR3 contains 14 residues. The ends were cut back, 3 bases at V and 7 bases at J, with 17 bases in the middle. The CDR3 DNA is TGTGCCAGCAGCTCCAGGCCAGGCTATAGAGAGCAGTACTTC. It specifies CASSSRPGYREQYF.

V gene TRBV3-1 combines with J gene TRBJ2-1; 10 bases are shared with TRBD2. CDR1 is LGHDT, CDR2 YNNKEL, per germline (reference sequence). There are 16 residues in the CDR3. Trimming cost V 1 base and J 4 bases; bases outside gene matches: 4. The CDR3 protein is CASSQVGLAEYNEQFF. CDR3 nucleotides: TGTGCCAGCAGCCAAGTCGGACTAGCGGAGTACAATGAGCAGTTCTTC.

As concerns this clonotype: A much larger clone is a single base away; this may be a read error. The CDR3: CATPGWMNTEAFF. The CDR3 region has the DNA TGTGCCACCCCCGGGTGGATGAACACTGAAGCTTTCTTT. The rearrangement links TRBV10-3 to TRBJ1-1; no reliable D call. CDR1 is ENHRY and CDR2 is SYGVKD in the germline V gene. The V and J ends lost 10 bases and 0 bases respectively, with 12 bases between them. CDR3 length equals 13 residues.

This clonotype was found a few times. The V and J genes are TRBV6-1 and TRBJ2-3, with 9 nucleotides matching TRBD2. V trimming: 2 bases; J trimming: 3 bases; junction bases outside the gene matches: 9. Germline CDR1 and CDR2: MNHNS and SASEGT. CDR3 length: 17 amino acids. CDR3 sequence: CASSESLVAGDTDTQYF. The CDR3, as DNA: TGTGCCAGCAGTGAAAGTTTGGTAGCGGGAGATACAGATACGCAGTATTTT.

This clonotype was detected ten times or more. V is TRBV3-1 and J is TRBJ2-3; TRBD2 matches at 13 bases. The germline V gene has CDR1 LGHDT and CDR2 YNNKEL (reference sequence). The CDR3 is 17 residues long. V trimming: 3 bases; J trimming: 5 bases; junction bases outside the gene matches: 8. Written as DNA, the CDR3 is TGTGCCAGCAGCCACCTCACTAGCGGGAGGGCCGGAGATACGCAGTATTTT. Translated: CASSHLTSGRAGDTQYF.

A few counts support this clonotype. This chain connects TRBV19 to TRBJ2-3; 10 nucleotides match TRBD2. Germline V CDR1 and CDR2: LNHDA, SQIVND (reference sequence). The V gene end was trimmed by 1 base and the J gene end by 4 bases; junction bases not matched to a gene: 2. The CDR3 length is 15 residues. CDR3 protein: CASSIASGRSDTQYF. For the CDR3, the DNA is TGTGCCAGTAGTATAGCTAGCGGGAGATCAGATACGCAGTATTTT.

This clonotype counts as medium-sized. CDR3 DNA: TGTGCCAGCGGGGGACTAGCGGGGAAGGAGACCCAGTACTTC. It codes for CASGGLAGKETQYF. The chain couples TRBV11-1 to TRBJ2-5; TRBD2 aligns across 13 bases. J gave up 5 bases and V 8 bases, and 5 bases lay outside the gene matches. The CDR3 length is 14 residues. The germline CDR1 and CDR2 sequences are SGHAT and FQDESV (reference sequence).

This clonotype was detected many times. This chain connects TRBV28 to TRBJ2-5; D not certain. V was pared by 6 bases and J by 6 bases, with 14 bases between. Germline V gene lookup returns CDR1 MDHEN and CDR2 SYDVKM. CDR3 length: 13 residues. As DNA, the CDR3 is TGTGCCAGCAGACCGACGGACCTAAAGACCCAGTACTTC. Translation: CASRPTDLKTQYF.

The sample holds a few counts of this clonotype. V gene TRBV30 combines with J gene TRBJ2-1; perhaps TRBD2 as D (7 bases). CDR3 size: 16 residues. Germline V lookup: CDR1 GTSNPN, CDR2 SVGIG (reference sequence). Between the trimmed V and J ends, which lost 2 bases and 3 bases, there was a span of 17 bases. The CDR3 is CAWSYPRGGVYNEQFF. CDR3 coding DNA: TGTGCCTGGAGTTATCCGAGGGGGGGCGTCTACAATGAGCAGTTCTTC.

This clonotype was detected many times. CDR3 sequence reads: CASTPGLAGGLNEQFF. CDR3 DNA sequence: TGTGCCAGCACACCGGGACTAGCGGGAGGACTCAATGAGCAGTTCTTC. The J gene is TRBJ2-1, the V gene TRBV6-1; 15 bases fit TRBD2. The CDR3 runs to 16 residues. The V and J ends lost 7 bases and 6 bases, in that order; junction bases with no gene match: 7. Germline values: CDR1 MNHNS, CDR2 SASEGT.

This clonotype was detected a few times. The V gene is TRBV20-1, the J gene TRBJ2-2, with D unresolved. The CDR3 spans 14 residues. V was trimmed by 6 bases and J by 5 bases, leaving 16 bases between them. Germline CDR1 is DFQATT and CDR2 is SNEGSKA (reference sequence). Written as DNA, the CDR3 is TGCAGTGCCGCTCGGCCCGGTGGGACCGGGGAGCTGTTTTTT. Translation: CSAARPGGTGELFF.

The gene calls are TRBV2 and TRBJ2-2; D might be TRBD1 or TRBD2, each matching 6 bases. Trimming took 6 bases from V and 5 from J, leaving 22 bases between them. CDR3 length: 17 amino acids. Germline CDR1 is SNHLY and CDR2 is FYNNEI. The CDR3 DNA reads TGTGCCAGCAGCGGCCTCCATGGCGGAGGGGGGACCGGGGAGCTGTTTTTT. It is translated as CASSGLHGGGGTGELFF.

This clonotype has at least ten counts. This sequence joins TRBV27 and TRBJ2-5; 7 bases are a match to TRBD2. CDR1 MNHEY and CDR2 SMNVEV come from the germline V gene (reference sequence). The ends lost 0 bases at V and 0 bases at J; junction bases unmatched: 4. The CDR3 loop spans 16 amino acids. In DNA form, the CDR3 reads TGTGCCAGCAGTTTATCAGCAGCGGGATACCAAGAGACCCAGTACTTC. It specifies CASSLSAAGYQETQYF.

This clonotype has more than one count but fewer than ten. The V and J genes are TRBV15 and TRBJ2-2, with D unclear. The germline gives CDR1 LNHNV, CDR2 YYDKDF (reference sequence). Trimming took off 1 base at V and 4 bases at J, with 4 bases between the two ends. This CDR3 is built from 13 residues. The CDR3 coding sequence is TGTGCCACCAGCAGAGTGGGCACCGGGGAGCTGTTTTTT. Its translation is CATSRVGTGELFF.

This clonotype was detected many times. The J gene is TRBJ2-2, the V gene TRBV9, with D possibly being TRBD2 (5 bases). V gave up 0 bases and J gave up 7 bases, with 13 bases separating them. Germline loops: CDR1 SGDLS, CDR2 YYNGEE. This CDR3 has 15 residues. The CDR3 sequence is CASSVGASMGGELFF. DNA of the CDR3: TGTGCCAGCAGCGTAGGGGCTAGCATGGGCGGGGAGCTGTTTTTT.

In this sample, this clonotype turned up once. The CDR3 region is CASSLTSEQYF. In DNA form, the CDR3 reads TGTGCCAGCAGCTTGACCTCTGAGCAGTACTTC. The chain couples TRBV7-9 to TRBJ2-7; D ambiguous. Trimming cost V 3 bases and J 7 bases, with 7 bases left between them. Per the germline V gene, CDR1 is SEHNR and CDR2 is FQNEAQ (reference sequence). The CDR3 has 11 amino acids.

This clonotype has a count of ten or more. The chain is built from TRBV6-5 and TRBJ2-5; D unresolved. V lost 6 bases and J lost 5, with 22 bases in between. Germline CDR1 reads MNHEY; CDR2 reads SVGAGI. The CDR3 is 16 amino acids. The CDR3 DNA reads as TGTGCCAGCAGCTACCCTCGGACGGGCGCAAGGGAGACCCAGTACTTC. Protein: CASSYPRTGARETQYF.

This clonotype was counted at least ten times. This chain uses TRBV11-2 with TRBJ2-5; possible D gene TRBD1, 6 bases. Deletions cut 1 base from V and 2 bases from J, with 14 bases between. Per germline, CDR1 SGHAT and CDR2 FQNNGV. The CDR3 spans 16 residues. CDR3 region: CASSLGARTDQETQYF. The CDR3 DNA follows: TGTGCCAGCAGCTTAGGCGCGAGGACAGATCAAGAGACCCAGTACTTC.

The chain couples TRBV10-3 to TRBJ2-7; TRBD1 matches 7 bases. This CDR3 has 14 residues. Germline CDR1 and CDR2: ENHRY and SYGVKD. The J segment lost 4 bases and the V segment lost 10 bases, leaving 13 bases of the junction unmatched. The CDR3, as DNA: TGTGCCAACAGCCCTCCGGACAGGCCGTACGAGCAGTACTTC. Its protein product is CANSPPDRPYEQYF.

In its sample, this clonotype was seen many times. The V gene is TRBV18, the J gene TRBJ2-7; tentatively, D is TRBD2 (6 bases). Germline CDR1 is KGHSH and CDR2 is LQKENI. The V end was cut by 6 bases, the J end by 7 bases, with 19 bases between. The CDR3 is 14 amino acids. DNA of the CDR3: TGTGCCAGCTCCCAGGGTATGGAGGGATGGGAGCAGTACTTC. This translates into CASSQGMEGWEQYF.

This clonotype was recorded at least ten times. The rearrangement joins TRBV28 to TRBJ2-7; possible D gene TRBD1, 5 bases. Trimming took 2 bases from V and 5 from J, leaving 16 bases between them. The CDR3 is 15 residues long. Germline CDR1 and CDR2: MDHEN and SYDVKM. As DNA, the CDR3 is TGTGCCAGCAGTTTAGGGGCGGCCCCCCCTGACGAGCAGTACTTC. Translating gives CASSLGAAPPDEQYF.

This clonotype was observed at least ten times. The V and J genes are TRBV7-9 and TRBJ2-1; a possible D gene is TRBD2 (5 bases). V dropped 4 bases and J dropped 4 bases, with 14 bases sitting between them. CDR1 is SEHNR and CDR2 is FQNEAQ in the germline V gene (reference sequence). There are 15 residues in the CDR3. The CDR3 nucleotides are TGTGCCAGCAGCTCAAGCGGCCCAGATTACAATGAGCAGTTCTTC. It codes for CASSSSGPDYNEQFF.

For this clonotype: A much larger clone is a single base away; this may be a read error. The genes are TRBV10-3 and TRBJ1-1; 7 bases align to TRBD1. Germline CDR1 is ENHRY and CDR2 is SYGVKD. This CDR3 is 15 amino acids long. CDR3 loop: CAVSAPGTVNTEAFF. CDR3 bases: TGTGCCGTCAGTGCCCCAGGGACAGTGAACACTGAAGCTTTCTTT.

This clonotype was recorded at least ten times. This sequence joins TRBV12-3 or TRBV12-4 and TRBJ1-4; 10 nucleotides align to TRBD1. V shed 5 bases and J 7 bases; nucleotides not matched to a gene: 10. CDR3 length: 16 residues. In DNA, the CDR3 is TGTGCCAGCAGTCTGGGGACAGGGGTTCTCGGTGAAAAACTGTTTTTT. Translated, it gives CASSLGTGVLGEKLFF.

This clonotype has only a few counts. V is TRBV5-6 and J is TRBJ2-2; D is ambiguous. The germline V gene has CDR1 SGHDT and CDR2 YYEEEE. Trimming pared 2 bases from V and 5 bases from J, leaving 13 bases between. This CDR3 is built from 15 residues. The CDR3 DNA follows: TGTGCCAGCAGCTTTGGAACACTTGGGACCGGGGAGCTGTTTTTT. Its translation: CASSFGTLGTGELFF.

This clonotype was observed at least ten times. The chain couples TRBV5-1 to TRBJ2-3, with TRBD1 matching over 8 bases. From germline, CDR1 is SGHRS and CDR2 YFSETQ. The CDR3 totals 14 residues. The V gene end was trimmed by 4 bases and the J gene end by 3 bases; junction bases not matched to a gene: 4. CDR3 sequence (DNA): TGCGCCAGCAGCCCGGGGACAGGAACAGATACGCAGTATTTT. Its translation: CASSPGTGTDTQYF.

This clonotype has at least ten counts. The gene calls are TRBV7-9 and TRBJ2-5; weak D call: TRBD2 (5 bases). The V and J ends lost 5 bases and 3 bases respectively, with 16 bases between them. Germline lookup yields CDR1 SEHNR and CDR2 FQNEAQ (reference sequence). The CDR3 is 15 amino acids. CDR3: CASSPGSTTEETQYF. Written as DNA, the CDR3 is TGTGCCAGCAGCCCGGGGAGTACCACCGAAGAGACCCAGTACTTC. Full variable domain (missing parts from reference TRBV7-9 and TRBJ2-5): DTGVSQNPRHKITKRGQNVTFRCDPISEHNRLYWYRQTLGQGPEFLTYFQNEAQLEKSRLLSDRFSAERPKGSFSTLEIQRTEQGDSAMYLCASSPGSTTEETQYFGPGTRLLVL.

Ten or more counts support this clonotype. The chain uses TRBV3-1 and TRBJ1-4; 7 bases fit TRBD1. Losses at the gene ends were 3 bases for V and 4 bases for J; bases not matched to a gene: 5. Per the germline V gene, CDR1 is LGHDT and CDR2 is YNNKEL (reference sequence). The CDR3 runs to 15 residues. CDR3 DNA: TGTGCCAGCAGCCACCCCGGGACAGATAATGAAAAACTGTTTTTT. This sequence encodes CASSHPGTDNEKLFF.